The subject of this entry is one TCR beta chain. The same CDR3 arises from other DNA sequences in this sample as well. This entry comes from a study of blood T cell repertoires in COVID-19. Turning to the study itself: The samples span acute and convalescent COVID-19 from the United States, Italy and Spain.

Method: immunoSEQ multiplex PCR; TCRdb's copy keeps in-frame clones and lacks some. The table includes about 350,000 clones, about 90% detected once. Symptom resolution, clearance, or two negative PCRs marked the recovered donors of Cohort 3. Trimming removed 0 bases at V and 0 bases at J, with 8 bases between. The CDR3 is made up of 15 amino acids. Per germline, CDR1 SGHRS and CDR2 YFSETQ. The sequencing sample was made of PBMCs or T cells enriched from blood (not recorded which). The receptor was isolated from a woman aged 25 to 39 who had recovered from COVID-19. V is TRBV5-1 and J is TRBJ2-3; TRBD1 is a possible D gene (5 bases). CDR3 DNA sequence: TGCGCCAGCAGCTTGGGGCAGGGAAGCACAGATACGCAGTATTTT. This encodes CASSLGQGSTDTQYF.